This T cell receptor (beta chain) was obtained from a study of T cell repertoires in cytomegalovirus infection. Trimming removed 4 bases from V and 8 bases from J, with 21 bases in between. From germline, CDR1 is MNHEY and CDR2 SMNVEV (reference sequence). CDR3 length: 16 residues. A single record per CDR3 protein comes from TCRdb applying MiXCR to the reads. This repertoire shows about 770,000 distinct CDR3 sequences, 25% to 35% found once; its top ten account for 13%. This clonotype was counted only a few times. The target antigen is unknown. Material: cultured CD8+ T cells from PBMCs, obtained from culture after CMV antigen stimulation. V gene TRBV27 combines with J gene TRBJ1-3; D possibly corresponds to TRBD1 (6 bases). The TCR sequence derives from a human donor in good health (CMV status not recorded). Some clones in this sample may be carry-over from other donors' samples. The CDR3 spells CASSSSDRTKGDTIYF. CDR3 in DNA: TGTGCCAGCAGTTCCTCGGACAGAACTAAAGGAGACACCATATATTTT.